Below are 3 T cell receptor beta chains sequenced from a single sample in a study of cytomegalovirus exposure and HLA in healthy donors. PCR used 60 Vbeta primers and 13 Jbeta primers. Method: immunoSEQ multiplex PCR; TCRdb's copy keeps in-frame clones and lacks some. The sample includes some 130,000 clones. The sample comprised PBMCs. The receptors derive from a man aged 18 to 30 in good health and CMV-seronegative.

This sequence joins TRBV2 and TRBJ2-1, with 7 bases aligning to TRBD1. The length of the CDR3 is 16 residues. Germline-derived CDR1 and CDR2 are SNHLY and FYNNEI. Trimming took 5 bases from V and 0 from J; bases not matched to a gene: 7. CDR3: CASSQDRSSSYNEQFF. CDR3 nucleotides: TGTGCCAGCAGTCAGGACAGGTCAAGCTCCTACAATGAGCAGTTCTTC.

The genes are TRBV10-3 and TRBJ2-3, with 10 bases lining up with TRBD2. The germline V gene has CDR1 ENHRY and CDR2 SYGVKD. Germline trimming cut 7 bases from V and 4 bases from J; bases unmatched to any gene: 5. The CDR3 contains 14 residues. CDR3 in amino acids: CAIKPGLASDTQYF. The CDR3 DNA reads TGTGCCATCAAACCGGGACTAGCGTCAGATACGCAGTATTTT.

The V call is TRBV5-5, the J call TRBJ2-5; D is uncertain. CDR1 is SGHKS, CDR2 YYEKEE, per germline (reference sequence). The CDR3 has 13 residues. V lost 4 bases and J lost 0, with 7 bases in between. CDR3 coding DNA: TGTGCCAGCAGCCACACAGACCAAGAGACCCAGTACTTC. Translating gives CASSHTDQETQYF.